Presented here are 7 T cell receptor beta chains from one specimen sequenced in a study of cytomegalovirus exposure and HLA in healthy donors. Primers for the PCR totalled 60 Vbeta and 13 Jbeta. Some clones are missing from TCRdb's copy, which holds only in-frame ones; the method was immunoSEQ multiplex PCR. The data show roughly 89,000 clones, over 60% seen once. Sequences were obtained from PBMCs. The source of these receptors is a woman aged 50 to 60 in good health and CMV-seropositive.

As for this clone: A junction boundary mismatches the germline segment, possibly from a read error. The genes are TRBV28 and TRBJ1-1; 7 nucleotides align to TRBD1. CDR3 length: 14 amino acids. Per germline, CDR1 MDHEN and CDR2 SYDVKM. This chain's CDR3 is CGAGSGGGVTKAFF. Written as DNA, the CDR3 is TGTGGCGCAGGATCAGGAGGGGGCGTCACTAAAGCTTTCTTT.

This clone appeared a few times. The chain carries TRBV6-6 and TRBJ2-7; tentatively, D is TRBD2 (5 bases). Germline CDR1 and CDR2: MNHNY and SVGAGI (reference sequence). Between the trimmed V and J ends, which lost 10 bases and 2 bases, there was a span of 12 bases. The CDR3 spans 12 residues. The CDR3 DNA is TGTGCCACAGGACTTTACGCCTACGAGCAGTACTTC. It codes for CATGLYAYEQYF.

The chain is built from TRBV25-1 and TRBJ1-2; the D gene is possibly TRBD1 (5 bases). The CDR3 is 15 amino acids. Germline V CDR1 and CDR2: MGHDK, SYGVNS. V lost 6 bases, J lost 2 bases, and 16 bases lay in between. As DNA, the CDR3 is TGTGCCAGCAGCCCTCCGGTAGGGGCCAACTATGGCTACACCTTC. It codes for CASSPPVGANYGYTF.

This clone was observed a handful of times. This chain connects TRBV5-1 to TRBJ2-3, with TRBD2 as a possible D gene (7 bases). The CDR3 spans 17 residues. Trimming shortened V by 0 bases and J by 2 bases, and 16 bases separated the two germline ends. Germline V gives CDR1 SGHRS, CDR2 YFSETQ. This CDR3 is CASSLEGGGFYTDTQYF. CDR3 nucleotide sequence: TGCGCCAGCAGCTTGGAGGGGGGGGGCTTTTACACAGATACGCAGTATTTT.

The V and J genes are TRBV19 and TRBJ1-1; 7 bases are a match to TRBD1. In germline, CDR1 is LNHDA, CDR2 SQIVND (reference sequence). The CDR3 totals 13 residues. V trimming: 6 bases; J trimming: 5 bases; junction bases outside the gene matches: 6. CDR3 protein: CASRGGEWTEAFF. The CDR3 DNA follows: TGTGCCAGTAGAGGGGGCGAGTGGACTGAAGCTTTCTTT.

The chain joins TRBV7-8 to TRBJ1-2; 8 bases map to TRBD1. The V and J ends lost 1 base and 8 bases, in that order; junction bases with no gene match: 9. Per the germline V gene, CDR1 is SGHVS and CDR2 is FQNEAQ. CDR3 length: 15 amino acids. The CDR3 region has the DNA TGTGCCAGCAGCTTAGGTCTCAGGGGGCAAGGAGGCTACACCTTC. Translating it yields CASSLGLRGQGGYTF.

The CDR3 region has the DNA TGTGCCTGGACGGACGGGGGAACTGAAGCTTTCTTT. Its protein is CAWTDGGTEAFF. The gene calls are TRBV30 and TRBJ1-1; D perhaps matches TRBD1 (5 bases). V shed 4 bases and J shed 5 bases, with 11 bases lying between them. Germline V gives CDR1 GTSNPN, CDR2 SVGIG (reference sequence). This CDR3 has 12 residues.